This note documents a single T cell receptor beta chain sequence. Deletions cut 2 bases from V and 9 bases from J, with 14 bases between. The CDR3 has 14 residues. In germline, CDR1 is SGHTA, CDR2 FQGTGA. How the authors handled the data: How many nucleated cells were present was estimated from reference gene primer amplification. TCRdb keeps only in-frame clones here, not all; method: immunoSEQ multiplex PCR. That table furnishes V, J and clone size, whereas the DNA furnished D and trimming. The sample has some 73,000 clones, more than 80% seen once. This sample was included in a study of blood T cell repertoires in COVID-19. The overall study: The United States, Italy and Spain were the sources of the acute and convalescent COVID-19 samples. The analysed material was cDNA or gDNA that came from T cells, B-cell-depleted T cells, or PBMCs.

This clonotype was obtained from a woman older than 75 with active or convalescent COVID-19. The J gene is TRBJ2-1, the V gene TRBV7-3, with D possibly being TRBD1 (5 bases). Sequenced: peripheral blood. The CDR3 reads CASSLPAQGSEQFF. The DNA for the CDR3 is TGTGCCAGCAGCTTACCAGCTCAGGGTAGTGAGCAGTTCTTC.